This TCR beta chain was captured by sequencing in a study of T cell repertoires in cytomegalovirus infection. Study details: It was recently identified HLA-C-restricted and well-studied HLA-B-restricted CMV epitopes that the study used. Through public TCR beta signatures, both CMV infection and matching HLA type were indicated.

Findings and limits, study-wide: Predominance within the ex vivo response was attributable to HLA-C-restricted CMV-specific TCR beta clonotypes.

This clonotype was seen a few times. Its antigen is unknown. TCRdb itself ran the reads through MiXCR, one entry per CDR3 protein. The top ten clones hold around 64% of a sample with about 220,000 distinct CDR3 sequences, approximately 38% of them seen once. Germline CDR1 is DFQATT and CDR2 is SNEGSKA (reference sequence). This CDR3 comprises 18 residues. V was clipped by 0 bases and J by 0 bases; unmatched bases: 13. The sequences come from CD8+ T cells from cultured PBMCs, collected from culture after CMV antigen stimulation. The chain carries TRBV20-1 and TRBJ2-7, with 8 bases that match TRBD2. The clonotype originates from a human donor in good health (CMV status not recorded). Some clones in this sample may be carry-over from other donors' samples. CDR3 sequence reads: CSARDRSGGITSSYEQYF. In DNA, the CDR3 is TGCAGTGCTAGAGATCGGAGCGGGGGCATTACTAGCTCCTACGAGCAGTACTTC.